The entry that follows covers one T cell receptor beta chain sequence. Its antigen is unidentified. Trimming cost V 0 bases and J 1 base, with 13 bases left between them. The CDR3 contains 17 residues. CDR1 and CDR2 from the germline V gene are SGDLS and YYNGEE. Produced via immunoSEQ multiplex PCR; TCRdb's table is partial and in-frame only. The repertoire consists of fewer than 1.8 million clones, with about 98.5% occurring once and the leading ten covering 0.36%. The data are from a study of shared clonotypes between healthy human individuals. Study conclusions and caveats: Clonotype sharing among donors, it was expected, would be affected by sequencing depth.

The V gene is TRBV9, the J gene TRBJ2-2; possibly TRBD2 for D (6 bases). The specimen sequenced was naive CD4+ T cells sorted from blood. Specified subset: CD45RA+ positively selected. The TCR was taken from a man aged 30 to 39 in good health. CDR3 sequence reads: CASSVAQGGVNTGELFF. CDR3 nucleotide sequence: TGTGCCAGCAGCGTAGCCCAGGGCGGGGTGAACACCGGGGAGCTGTTTTTT.